The clone carrying this T cell receptor beta chain was seen a single time. This specimen belongs to a study of control samples from healthy donors and cancer patients. The CDR3 has 17 amino acids. Germline V gives CDR1 MNHNS, CDR2 SASEGT. V was pared by 3 bases and J by 0 bases, with 8 bases of the junction left unmatched. This table comes from immunoSEQ multiplex PCR, and its TCRdb copy is limited to in-frame clones, with some not included. Among around 120,000 clones listed, roughly 90% were seen once. This sequence was found in a woman between 18 and 29 years old in good health. This rearrangement joins TRBV6-1 to TRBJ1-5, with 7 bases identical to TRBD1. Input material: blood. The CDR3 protein is CASSEVEGAYSNQPQHF. The CDR3 DNA sequence: TGTGCCAGCAGTGAGGTAGAGGGGGCTTATAGCAATCAGCCCCAGCATTTT.